This T cell receptor beta chain emerged from a study of blood T cell repertoires in COVID-19. Produced via immunoSEQ multiplex PCR; TCRdb's table is partial and in-frame only. The data contain around 300,000 clones, approximately 88% of them seen just once; the ten biggest clones take up 2.2%. Germline loops: CDR1 MNHEY, CDR2 SMNVEV (reference sequence). CDR3 length equals 15 residues. The trim removed 5 bases at V and 4 bases at J, leaving 8 bases unmatched. Sequenced sample: peripheral blood. The clonotype originates from a middle-aged man with acute or convalescent COVID-19. The chain employs TRBV27 and TRBJ1-5; 7 nucleotides match TRBD1. CDR3 amino acids: CASSPGTEFNQPQHF. CDR3 nucleotides: TGTGCCAGCAGTCCAGGGACAGAATTTAATCAGCCCCAGCATTTT.